This TCR beta chain comes out of a study of shared clonotypes between healthy human individuals. About this clone itself: Its specificity is unknown.

General study points: Some clonotypes were shared by all four sorted-subset donors, while others were not shared. The non-shared ones had lower generation probabilities than the shared ones. Between a few donors, naive CD4 clonotypes were shared at a level of about 5%.

Using immunoSEQ multiplex PCR, the repertoire was profiled, and TCRdb retains in-frame clones only, with some absent. This table holds millions of clones, more than 80% found once. The authors divided CD4+ cells into CD45RA+ naive and CD45RA-negative memory subsets. Germline loops: CDR1 MNHNS, CDR2 SASEGT. The CDR3 contains 15 residues. Losses at the gene ends were 4 bases for V and 3 bases for J; bases not matched to a gene: 5. Sample: naive CD4+ T cells from PBMCs. Subset: CD45RA+ positively selected. The source is a man between 18 and 35 years old in good health. Some clones in this sample may be carry-over from other donors' samples. The chain combines TRBV6-1 with TRBJ2-1; the match to TRBD2 covers 8 bases. The CDR3 DNA follows: TGTGCCAGCAGTGCCACTAGCGGAGACTACAATGAGCAGTTCTTC. Protein product: CASSATSGDYNEQFF.